This T cell receptor beta chain was identified in a study of blood T cell repertoires in COVID-19. Study summary: PBMCs, B-cell-depleted T cells, or T cells provided the cDNA or gDNA that made up the material.

Repertoires were generated with immunoSEQ multiplex PCR, while TCRdb's copy carries only in-frame clones and drops some. There are 70,000 or so clones in the sample; roughly 88% occur only once, and more than 2.5% lies in the top ten. CDR1 and CDR2 from the germline V gene are SGHTS and YDEGEE. This CDR3 contains 14 residues. Trimming cost V 7 bases and J 1 base, with 15 bases left between them. The material sequenced was peripheral blood. The chain couples TRBV5-8 to TRBJ2-7; D is possibly TRBD2 (7 bases). This clonotype originated in an elderly man with active or convalescent COVID-19. CDR3 DNA sequence: TGTGCCAGCCGTCGGGGGGCGGTATCCTACGAGCAGTACTTC. This gives the protein CASRRGAVSYEQYF.